This T cell receptor (beta chain) was sequenced in a study of blood T cell repertoires in COVID-19. Profiling relied on immunoSEQ multiplex PCR, and the TCRdb table lists in-frame clones only, not all of them. The table lists 200,000 to 250,000 clones, 75% to 90% of them singletons, with 7.5% to 9.5% in the top ten. The length of the CDR3 is 16 residues. Germline V gene lookup returns CDR1 LNHDA and CDR2 SQIVND (reference sequence). V lost 5 bases and J 2 bases, leaving 16 bases between the germline ends. The sample consisted of peripheral blood. The V gene is TRBV19, the J gene TRBJ2-1; perhaps TRBD2 as D (6 bases). This clonotype was obtained from an elderly woman with COVID-19, enrolled during active disease. CDR3 DNA sequence: TGTGCCAGTAGTCCCCGACTAGTCTCCCCCTACAATGAGCAGTTCTTC. Amino acids: CASSPRLVSPYNEQFF.